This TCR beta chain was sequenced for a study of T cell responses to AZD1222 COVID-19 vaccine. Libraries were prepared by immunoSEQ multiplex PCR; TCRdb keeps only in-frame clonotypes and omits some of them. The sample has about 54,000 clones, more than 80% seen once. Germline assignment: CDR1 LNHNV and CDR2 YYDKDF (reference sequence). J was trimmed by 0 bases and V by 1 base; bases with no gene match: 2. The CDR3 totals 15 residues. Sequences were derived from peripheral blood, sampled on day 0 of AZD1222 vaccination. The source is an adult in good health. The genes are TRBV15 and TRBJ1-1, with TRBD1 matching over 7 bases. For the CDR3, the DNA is TGTGCCACCAGCAGAGGCGACAGGGTGAACACTGAAGCTTTCTTT. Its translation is CATSRGDRVNTEAFF. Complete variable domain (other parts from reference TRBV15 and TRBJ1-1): DAMVIQNPRYQVTQFGKPVTLSCSQTLNHNVMYWYQQKSSQAPKLLFHYYDKDFNNEADTPDNFQSRRPNTSFCFLDIRSPGLGDTAMYLCATSRGDRVNTEAFFGQGTRLTVV.